The present entry profiles one T cell receptor (beta chain) with its context. This clone was observed a handful of times. Its specific antigen is unknown. Within one base of it there is no much larger clone, and no base qualities were kept. TCRbeta CDR3 regions were amplified from genomic DNA using the immunoSEQ Assay, a bias-controlled multiplex PCR. The paper's processing steps were these. Within the assay, amplification of reference gene primers was used to estimate how many nucleated cells each sample contained. Sequence reads were collapsed and filtered to measure the absolute abundance of every unique TCRbeta CDR3 rearrangement. Productive Simpson clonality was computed per sample as the square root of Simpson's diversity index over productive rearrangements. What TCRdb holds here is the immuneACCESS table cut down to in-frame rearrangements. Part of the clones is not present; checked against another copy, under half of the missing clones reflect an unresolved V gene, and the others are unexplained. V, J and clone size were drawn from that table, and D and trimming were deduced from the DNA. This sample gives about 12,000 clones in total; 82% of them show up just once. The biggest ten clones account for about 4% of the sample.

This entry is derived from a study of blood T cell repertoires in COVID-19 (dated by TCRdb to about 2020). For the wider study: Samples covering the acute and convalescent phases of COVID-19 were provided by collaborators in the United States, Italy and Spain. The repertoires were made available in a free public database intended to serve as a resource for research on the immune response to SARS-CoV-2. Subjects who had been exposed to COVID-19, were actively infected with it, or had recovered from it provided the deeply sampled blood TCRbeta repertoires that made up the dataset. Where HLA class I and class II types were available, the types were taken from metadata supplied by the sample provider, not from assay-based typing. The material from the prospective study consisted of cDNA or gDNA derived from T cells, B-cell-depleted T cells, or PBMCs. The samples were drawn from two sources: the first 160 participants of the ongoing ImmuneRACE study, and 1,254 subjects contributed by 6 global collaborators. Nearly every sample came with metadata listing a de-identified subject ID, COVID-19 status, age in years and sex.

Each collaborating institution followed its own protocols to collect whole blood in K2EDTA tubes. Collaborator samples were shipped for TCRbeta analysis as frozen whole blood, isolated PBMCs, or DNA extracted from either sample type. Taken from the germline V gene, the CDR1 and CDR2 loops are SGHVS and FNYEAQ. From V the trimming removes 0 bases and from J it removes 1 base, while the gene matches leave 5 bases of the junction unaccounted for. The CDR3, cysteine through phenylalanine, is 16 amino acids long. Only the CDR3 portion is preserved as DNA: 48 bases, with reading frame beginning at the first base. Overall study results and their limits: The amount of clinical and demographic metadata varied by source and participant and was provided uncurated.

The material sequenced was peripheral blood. The TCR sequence derives from a woman aged 55-69 years with acute or convalescent COVID-19. The chain joins TRBV7-6 to TRBJ1-2, with 7 bases matching TRBD1. The DNA reads as follows: TGTGCCAGCAGCTTAGCGGGGACAGAAAGTAACTATGGCTACACCTTC. Its product reads: CASSLAGTESNYGYTF.